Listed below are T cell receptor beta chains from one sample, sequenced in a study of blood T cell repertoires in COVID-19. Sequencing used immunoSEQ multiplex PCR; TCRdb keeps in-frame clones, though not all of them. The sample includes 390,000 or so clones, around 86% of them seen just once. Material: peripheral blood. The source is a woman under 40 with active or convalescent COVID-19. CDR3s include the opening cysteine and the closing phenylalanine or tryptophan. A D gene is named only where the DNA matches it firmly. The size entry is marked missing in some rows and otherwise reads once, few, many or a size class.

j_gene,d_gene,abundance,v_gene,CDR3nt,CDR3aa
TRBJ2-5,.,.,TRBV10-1,TGCGCCAGCAGTGACGGCGGGGTCACCCAAGAGACCCAGTACTTC,CASSDGGVTQETQYF
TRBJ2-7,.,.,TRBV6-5,TGTGCCAGCAGAGGGGACTCCGAGAGCTCCTACGAGCAGTACTTC,CASRGDSESSYEQYF
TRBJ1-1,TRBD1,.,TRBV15,TGTGCCACCAGCAGCCTAGCGGGACAGGTCCTCCCGGAGGCTGAAGCTTTCTTT,CATSSLAGQVLPEAEAFF
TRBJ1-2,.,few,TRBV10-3,TGTGCCATCAGTGGGGGCGCCAGCTATGGCTACACCTTC,CAISGGASYGYTF
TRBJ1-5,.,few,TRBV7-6,TGTGCCAGCAGCTTAGAGGGAGGGGAAAATCAGCCCCAGCATTTT,CASSLEGGENQPQHF
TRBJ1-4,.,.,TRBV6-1,TGTGCCAGCAGTGAAGAGCGAGGGCAGACTAATGAAAAACTGTTTTTT,CASSEERGQTNEKLFF
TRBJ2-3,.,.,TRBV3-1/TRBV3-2,TGTGCCAGCAGCAACCTCGGCGGGAGCACAGATACGCAGTATTTT,CASSNLGGSTDTQYF
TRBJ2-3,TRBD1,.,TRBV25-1,TGTGCCAGCAGTAGTCCTCCGGGACAGGGACACACAGATACGCAGTATTTT,CASSSPPGQGHTDTQYF
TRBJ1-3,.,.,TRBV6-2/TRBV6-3,TGTGCCAGCAGTTCCCCCTTATTCTCTGGAAACACCATATATTTT,CASSSPLFSGNTIYF
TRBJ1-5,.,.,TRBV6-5,TGTGCCAGCAGTCCGACAAGGCGCCAGCCCCAGCATTTT,CASSPTRRQPQHF
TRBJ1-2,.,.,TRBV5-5,TGTGCCAGCAGCTTACAGGGTAATACTGACTATGGCTACACCTTC,CASSLQGNTDYGYTF
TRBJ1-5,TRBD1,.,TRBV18,TGTGCCAGCTCACCAAGGGGACAGGGTCAGGGTCAGCCCCAGCATTTT,CASSPRGQGQGQPQHF
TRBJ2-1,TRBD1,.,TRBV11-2,TGTGCCAGCAGCTCTGGGACAGGGAGCAATGAGCAGTTCTTC,CASSSGTGSNEQFF
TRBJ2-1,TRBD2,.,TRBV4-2,TGTGCCAGCAGCGTACATTGGACTAGCGGGGACAATGAGCAGTTCTTC,CASSVHWTSGDNEQFF
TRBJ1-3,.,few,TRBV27,TGTGCCAGCAGTTTAACGGGAAGCTCTGGAAACACCATATATTTT,CASSLTGSSGNTIYF
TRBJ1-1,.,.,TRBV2,TGTGCCAGCAGTGTTTCCGGGGGTTGGACTGAAGCTTTCTTT,CASSVSGGWTEAFF
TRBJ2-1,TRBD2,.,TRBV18,TGTGCCAGCTCACCGCAAAAAGGCGCGGGGGGCGACAGCTCCTACAATGAGCAGTTCTTC,CASSPQKGAGGDSSYNEQFF
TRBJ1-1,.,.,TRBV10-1,TGCGCCAGCAGCGACAGCGCCCACACTGAAGCTTTCTTT,CASSDSAHTEAFF
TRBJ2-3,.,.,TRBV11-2,TGTGCCAGCAGCCCCGTGTTGGGCCCCCGCACAGATACGCAGTATTTT,CASSPVLGPRTDTQYF
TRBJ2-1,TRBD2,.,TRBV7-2,TGTGCCAGCAGCTTGGGGGGACTAGCGGTGCTCAATGAGCAGTTCTTC,CASSLGGLAVLNEQFF
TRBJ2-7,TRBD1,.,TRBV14,TGTGCCAGCAGCCAAGACACAGGGGCTTGGGCCGAGCAGTACTTC,CASSQDTGAWAEQYF
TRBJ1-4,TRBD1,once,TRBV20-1,TGCAGTGCTCAACAGGGGGAAAAACTGTTTTTT,CSAQQGEKLFF
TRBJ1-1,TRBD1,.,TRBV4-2,TGTGCCAGCAGCCAACCAAGGACAGGGGGCCGGGACACTGAAGCTTTCTTT,CASSQPRTGGRDTEAFF
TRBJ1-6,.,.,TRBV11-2,TGTGCCAGCAGCCACGACGGGTTTGATAATTCACCCCTCCACTTT,CASSHDGFDNSPLHF
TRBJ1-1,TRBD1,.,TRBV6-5,TGTGCCAGTAGTCCCAGGGGGAGGAACACTGAAGCTTTCTTT,CASSPRGRNTEAFF
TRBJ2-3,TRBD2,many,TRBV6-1,TGTGCCAGCAGTGCCGCGGGGCTAGCGGGAGGACCAGATACGCAGTATTTT,CASSAAGLAGGPDTQYF
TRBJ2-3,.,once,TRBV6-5,TGTGCCAGCAGCGCCATTCGGGATACGCAGTATTTT,CASSAIRDTQYF
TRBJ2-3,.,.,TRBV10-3,TGTGCCATCTGGGGAGGTCTTGGGGATACGCAGTATTTT,CAIWGGLGDTQYF
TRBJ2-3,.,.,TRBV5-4,TGTGCCAGCAGCTTGAGGTTAGAGCGAGCCACAGATACGCAGTATTTT,CASSLRLERATDTQYF
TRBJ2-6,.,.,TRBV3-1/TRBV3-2,TGTGCCAGCAGCCAAACCCAGGGTTTAGGAGCCAACGTCCTGACTTTC,CASSQTQGLGANVLTF
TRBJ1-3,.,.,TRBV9,TGTGCCAGCAGCTCCAGACTGTCCTCTGGAAACACCATATATTTT,CASSSRLSSGNTIYF
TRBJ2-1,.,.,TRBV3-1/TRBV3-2,TGTGCCAGCAGCCAAGCTATGTCGGTGGGGGGAAACAAGCAGTTCTTC,CASSQAMSVGGNKQFF
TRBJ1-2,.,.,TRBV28,TGTGCCAGCAGTTTATGGCCGGGTCAAAACTATGGCTACACCTTC,CASSLWPGQNYGYTF
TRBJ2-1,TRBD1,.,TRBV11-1,TGTGCCAGCAGCTTATCGACAGGGACCTACAATGAGCAGTTCTTC,CASSLSTGTYNEQFF
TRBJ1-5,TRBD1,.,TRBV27,TGTGCCAGCAGTTCACAGGGGCCAAGTCAGCCCCAGCATTTT,CASSSQGPSQPQHF
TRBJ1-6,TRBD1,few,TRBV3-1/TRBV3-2,TGTGCCAGCAGCCAGGCCGGGACAGGGAATTCACCCCTCCACTTT,CASSQAGTGNSPLHF
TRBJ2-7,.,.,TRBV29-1,TGCAGCGTTGAAACGGCGGTCGCCTACGAGCAGTACTTC,CSVETAVAYEQYF
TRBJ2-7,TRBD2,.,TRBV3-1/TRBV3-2,TGTGCCAGCAGCCCCCTAGCGGGTATCGTCCACGAGCAGTACTTC,CASSPLAGIVHEQYF
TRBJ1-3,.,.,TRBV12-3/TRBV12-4,TGTGCCAGCATTCTGAGCTCTGGAAACACCATATATTTT,CASILSSGNTIYF
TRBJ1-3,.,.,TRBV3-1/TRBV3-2,TGTGCCAGCAGCCAAGGGGCTAACTCTGGAAACACCATATATTTT,CASSQGANSGNTIYF
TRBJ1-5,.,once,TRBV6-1,TGTGCCAGCAGTGAATCTAGTTATAGCAATCAGCCCCAGCATTTT,CASSESSYSNQPQHF
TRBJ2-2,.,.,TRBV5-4,TGTGCCAGCAGCCCACGCCCGGGTAGCCCCACGAACACCGGGGAGCTGTTTTTT,CASSPRPGSPTNTGELFF
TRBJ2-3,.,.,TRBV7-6,TGTGCCAGCAGCTCCAGAGGAGCGGCCACAGATACGCAGTATTTT,CASSSRGAATDTQYF
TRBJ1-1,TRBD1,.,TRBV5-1,TGCGCCAGCACCAAGGACAGGGCGGGCACTGAAGCTTTCTTT,CASTKDRAGTEAFF
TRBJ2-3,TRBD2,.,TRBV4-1,TGCGCCAGCAGCCAAGGGACTAGCGGGAGGGGGAGCACAGATACGCAGTATTTT,CASSQGTSGRGSTDTQYF
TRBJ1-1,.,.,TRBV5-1,TGCGCCAGCAGCTTACCGGGGAACACTGAAGCTTTCTTT,CASSLPGNTEAFF
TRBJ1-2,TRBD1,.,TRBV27,TGTGCCAGCAGCCAAACAGGGGTGAGGCTAGGCGGCTACACCTTC,CASSQTGVRLGGYTF
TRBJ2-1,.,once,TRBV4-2,TGTGCCAGCAGCCAAGATCTCGGGAGTCCCTCCTACAATGAGCAGTTCTTC,CASSQDLGSPSYNEQFF
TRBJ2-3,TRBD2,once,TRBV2,TGTGCCAGTAGACTAGCGGGGTTCACAGATACGCAGTATTTT,CASRLAGFTDTQYF
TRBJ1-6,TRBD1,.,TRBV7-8,TGTGCCAGCAGCCTCGCGGGGACAGGGAAGAGCTCCTATAATTCACCCCTCCACTTT,CASSLAGTGKSSYNSPLHF
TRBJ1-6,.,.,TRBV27,TGTGCCAGCAGCTCGGCGGTCGTGGAGGGTGGGAATTCACCCCTCCACTTT,CASSSAVVEGGNSPLHF
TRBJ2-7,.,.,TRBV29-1,TGCAGCGTGACCCTGATGGGGGGCGAGCAGTACTTC,CSVTLMGGEQYF
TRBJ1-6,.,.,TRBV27,TGTGCCAGCAGTGAGGGGGTATCCTATAATTCACCCCTCCACTTT,CASSEGVSYNSPLHF
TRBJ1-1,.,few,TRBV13,TGTGCCAGCAGAAATTTTGTCAGGGTCATATCTCTGAACACTGAAGCTTTCTTT,CASRNFVRVISLNTEAFF
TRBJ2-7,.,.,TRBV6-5,TGTGCCAGCAACCCCCTCTACAGTGGGTCCTACGAGCAGTACTTC,CASNPLYSGSYEQYF
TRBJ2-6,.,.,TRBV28,TGTGCCAGCAGTTCAGGGGCCGGGGCCAACGTCCTGACTTTC,CASSSGAGANVLTF
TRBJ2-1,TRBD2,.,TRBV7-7,TGTGCCAGCAGCGCAGGACTAGCAGACTCCTACAATGAGCAGTTCTTC,CASSAGLADSYNEQFF
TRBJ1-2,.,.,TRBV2,TGTGCCAGCAGTGAATCAGGGTTGGGTGGCTACACCTTC,CASSESGLGGYTF
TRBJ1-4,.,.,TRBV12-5,TGTGCTAGTGGTTTGGGACCGACAGCTAATGAAAAACTGTTTTTT,CASGLGPTANEKLFF
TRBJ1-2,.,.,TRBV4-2,TGTGCCAGCAGCCGAGCGGGGAATCCCTATGGCTACACCTTC,CASSRAGNPYGYTF